Below are 27 T cell receptor beta chains sequenced from a single sample in a study of PD-L1 blockade in urothelial cancer. Documented time point: pretreatment peripheral blood. Sequenced by immunoSEQ multiplex PCR; TCRdb stores in-frame clones only, minus some. The sample has tens of thousands of clones; more than 65% are singletons. The sequencing used PBMCs, collected around atezolizumab (anti-PD-L1) treatment. The receptor set was obtained from a man between 65 and 85 years old with urothelial cancer.

V usage is TRBV5-6 and J usage is TRBJ2-2; tentative D call: TRBD2 (6 bases). Trimming took 6 bases from V and 3 from J, leaving 15 bases between them. The CDR3 length is 15 residues. The V gene's germline CDR1 is SGHDT and CDR2 YYEEEE. The CDR3 DNA sequence: TGTGCCAGCACCCCTGGGGGGAGGTACACCGGGGAGCTGTTTTTT. It is translated as CASTPGGRYTGELFF.

J is TRBJ2-3 and V is TRBV5-4; TRBD1 agrees at 9 bases. This CDR3 has 14 residues. J gave up 1 base and V 4 bases, and 1 base lay outside the gene matches. Germline CDR1 SGHNT, CDR2 YYREEE (reference sequence). The CDR3 DNA reads TGTGCCAGCAGCCGGGACAGGGGCACAGATACGCAGTATTTT. Translated, it gives CASSRDRGTDTQYF.

V is TRBV18 and J is TRBJ2-7, with 15 bases fitting TRBD2. CDR3 length equals 16 residues. Germline V CDR1 and CDR2: KGHSH, LQKENI. Unmatched junction bases numbered 5, after V lost 2 bases and J lost 6 bases. CDR3 bases: TGTGCCAGCTCACCAAGGGGACTAGCGGGAGGAGGCGAGCAGTACTTC. Amino acid sequence: CASSPRGLAGGGEQYF.

The CDR3 loop reads CASSFASPETQYF. DNA for the CDR3: TGTGCCAGCAGCTTCGCCAGTCCGGAGACCCAGTACTTC. The chain combines TRBV5-5 with TRBJ2-5; the D is unclear. CDR3 length: 13 residues. Trimming left V 2 bases short and J 5 bases short, with 10 bases between. CDR1 and CDR2 (germline): SGHKS, YYEKEE (reference sequence). Full variable domain (rest looked up from reference TRBV5-5 and TRBJ2-5): DAGVTQSPTHLIKTRGQQVTLRCSPISGHKSVSWYQQVLGQGPQFIFQYYEKEERGRGNFPDRFSARQFPNYSSELNVNALLLGDSALYLCASSFASPETQYFGPGTRLLVL.

The chain carries TRBV5-4 and TRBJ1-1; possibly TRBD1 for D (6 bases). CDR1 and CDR2 (germline): SGHNT, YYREEE (reference sequence). The V and J ends lost 1 base and 11 bases respectively, with 15 bases between them. The CDR3 has 13 residues. The CDR3 reads CASSLPDRIGAFF. The CDR3 DNA follows: TGTGCCAGCAGCTTGCCAGACAGGATAGGGGCTTTCTTT.

The DNA for the CDR3 is TGTGCCAGCAGTTACGGGCAAGGCTACACCTTC. Amino acids: CASSYGQGYTF. The chain combines TRBV6-5 with TRBJ1-2; the D is unclear. Per the germline V gene, CDR1 is MNHEY and CDR2 is SVGAGI. The CDR3 totals 11 residues. Trimming cost V 2 bases and J 8 bases, with 6 bases left between them.

The genes are TRBV27 and TRBJ2-7; 15 bases match TRBD2. CDR1 is MNHEY and CDR2 is SMNVEV in the germline V gene (reference sequence). The CDR3 has 17 residues. The junction had 9 bases not matched to a gene; V was cut back by 2 bases and J by 7 bases. The DNA for the CDR3 is TGTGCCAGCAGTTTAACGGGACTAGCGGGAGGCTTTCGTGAGCAGTACTTC. Translation: CASSLTGLAGGFREQYF.

The chain joins TRBV18 to TRBJ2-7; 9 nucleotides line up with TRBD1. Germline CDR1 reads KGHSH; CDR2 reads LQKENI. There are 16 residues in the CDR3. V was pared by 8 bases and J by 1 base, with 12 bases of the junction left unmatched. The CDR3 coding sequence is TGTGCCAGCACCGGGGCAGACAGGGGGGGATCCTACGAGCAGTACTTC. Protein: CASTGADRGGSYEQYF.

The V call is TRBV6-1, the J call TRBJ2-5, with 13 bases identical to TRBD2. V was clipped by 4 bases and J by 6 bases; unmatched bases: 11. CDR3 length: 17 residues. Looked up from germline, CDR1 is MNHNS and CDR2 is SASEGT. CDR3: CASSVERTSGSQKTQYF. CDR3 DNA sequence: TGTGCCAGCAGTGTGGAACGGACTAGCGGGAGTCAGAAGACCCAGTACTTC.

CDR3 in DNA: TGTGCCAGCAGCCCGGGACAGGGGAAAAATCAGCCCCAGCATTTT. This codes for CASSPGQGKNQPQHF. The chain joins TRBV11-2 to TRBJ1-5; 10 nucleotides match TRBD1. Germline CDR1 and CDR2: SGHAT and FQNNGV. V was pared by 5 bases and J by 4 bases, with 5 bases of the junction left unmatched. This CDR3 has 15 amino acids.

This chain connects TRBV30 to TRBJ1-5, with D unresolved. V was cut by 1 base and J by 9 bases, with 10 bases left in between. CDR1 is GTSNPN, CDR2 SVGIG, per germline (reference sequence). The CDR3 extends over 12 amino acids. The CDR3 region has the DNA TGTGCCTGGAGTGCGGTGATTGGGCCCCAGCATTTT. Protein product: CAWSAVIGPQHF.

This rearrangement joins TRBV7-9 to TRBJ2-3, with no clear D. Deletions cut 3 bases from V and 0 bases from J, with 7 bases between. The CDR3 extends over 14 amino acids. Germline lookup yields CDR1 SEHNR and CDR2 FQNEAQ (reference sequence). The CDR3: CASSFSVSTDTQYF. The CDR3 DNA reads TGTGCCAGCAGCTTCAGTGTTAGCACAGATACGCAGTATTTT.

The chain joins TRBV5-1 to TRBJ2-7; perhaps TRBD2 as D (5 bases). This CDR3 region has 13 residues. From germline, CDR1 is SGHRS and CDR2 YFSETQ. Trimming pared 4 bases from V and 2 bases from J, leaving 10 bases between. The CDR3 sequence: CASSRSGAYEQYF. The CDR3 bases are TGCGCCAGCAGCAGGAGCGGCGCCTACGAGCAGTACTTC.

This clone was found a few times. This chain uses TRBV11-2 with TRBJ2-1, with TRBD2 identical over 11 bases. CDR1 and CDR2 (germline): SGHAT, FQNNGV. Trimming took 4 bases from V and 4 from J; bases not matched to a gene: 12. The CDR3 runs to 18 residues. The CDR3: CASSSTGTSGLLYNEQFF. CDR3 nucleotides: TGTGCCAGCAGCTCGACCGGGACTAGCGGTCTTCTTTACAATGAGCAGTTCTTC.

The chain combines TRBV11-2 with TRBJ2-7, with D maybe TRBD2 (6 bases). Germline V CDR1 and CDR2: SGHAT, FQNNGV. The CDR3 length is 14 residues. V was shortened by 1 base and J by 0 bases, with 7 bases between the two germline ends. CDR3: CASSLGRDSYEQYF. The CDR3, as DNA: TGTGCCAGCAGCTTAGGGCGGGACTCCTACGAGCAGTACTTC.

The chain links TRBV5-1 to TRBJ1-1, with 8 bases that match TRBD1. Unmatched junction bases numbered 5, after V lost 5 bases and J lost 2 bases. This CDR3 region has 14 residues. CDR1 and CDR2 from the germline V gene are SGHRS and YFSETQ. The CDR3 sequence: CASRPGQGNTEAFF. CDR3 sequence (DNA): TGCGCCAGCAGACCCGGACAGGGAAACACTGAAGCTTTCTTT.

This clone was counted only a few times. The chain has TRBV5-1 and TRBJ2-5; perhaps TRBD1 as D (5 bases). Per germline, CDR1 SGHRS and CDR2 YFSETQ. This CDR3 has 13 amino acids. The germline V and J ends were trimmed by 0 bases and 7 bases, with 10 bases remaining between them. CDR3 protein: CASSLEGLATQYF. The CDR3 coding sequence is TGCGCCAGCAGCTTGGAGGGGCTGGCGACCCAGTACTTC.

The chain uses TRBV28 and TRBJ1-1; 10 bases match TRBD1. This CDR3 is 13 amino acids long. Germline CDR1 is MDHEN and CDR2 is SYDVKM. After removal of 6 bases from V and 6 bases from J, the junction contained 4 bases not matched to a gene. The CDR3 bases are TGTGCCAGCAGGGGACAGGGGTATCCTGAAGCTTTCTTT. Protein product: CASRGQGYPEAFF.

The V and J genes are TRBV25-1 and TRBJ2-1, with TRBD1 matching 8 bases. Germline V CDR1 and CDR2: MGHDK, SYGVNS. This CDR3 spans 13 amino acids. V was clipped by 3 bases and J by 8 bases; unmatched bases: 3. CDR3 bases: TGTGCCAGCAGTGAGGACAGGGCGCATGAGCAGTTCTTC. Translation: CASSEDRAHEQFF. Filled out from reference TRBV25-1 and TRBJ2-1, the complete variable domain reads EADIYQTPRYLVIGTGKKITLECSQTMGHDKMYWYQQDPGMELHLIHYSYGVNSTEKGDLSSESTVSRIRTEHFPLTLESARPSHTSQYLCASSEDRAHEQFFGPGTRLTVL.

The genes are TRBV7-2 and TRBJ2-5; a possible D gene is TRBD2 (5 bases). The CDR3 has 14 residues. CDR1 and CDR2 from the germline V gene are SGHTA and FQGNSA. V gave up 6 bases and J gave up 1 base, with 12 bases separating them. CDR3 DNA: TGTGCCAGCAGGACCCCCCGGGGCCAAGAGACCCAGTACTTC. Its translation is CASRTPRGQETQYF.

The chain couples TRBV30 to TRBJ2-7, with TRBD2 matching 9 bases. J was trimmed by 3 bases and V by 7 bases; bases with no gene match: 10. Per germline, CDR1 GTSNPN and CDR2 SVGIG (reference sequence). The CDR3 is 14 residues long. CDR3 in DNA: TGTGCCTTCAAACTAGCGGGCGGCTTCTACGAGCAGTACTTC. It yields the protein CAFKLAGGFYEQYF.

This chain's CDR3 is CASGDTFYNEQFF. The CDR3 nucleotides are TGTGCCAGTGGGGACACCTTCTACAATGAGCAGTTCTTC. The chain combines TRBV7-3 with TRBJ2-1, with D perhaps matching TRBD1 (6 bases). V was shortened by 9 bases and J by 3 bases, with 12 bases between the two germline ends. The length of the CDR3 is 13 residues. CDR1 is SGHTA, CDR2 FQGTGA, per germline.

The chain has TRBV2 and TRBJ2-7, with 9 bases lining up with TRBD2. Trimming took 4 bases from V and 2 from J; bases not matched to a gene: 3. CDR3 length equals 14 residues. In germline, CDR1 is SNHLY, CDR2 FYNNEI. The CDR3 reads CASSVSGGTYEQYF. Here the CDR3 DNA reads TGTGCCAGCAGTGTAAGCGGGGGGACCTACGAGCAGTACTTC. Using reference TRBV2 and TRBJ2-7 for the parts outside the CDR3, the full variable domain is EPEVTQTPSHQVTQMGQEVILRCVPISNHLYFYWYRQILGQKVEFLVSFYNNEISEKSEIFDDQFSVERPDGSNFTLKIRSTKLEDSAMYFCASSVSGGTYEQYFGPGTRLTVT.

The chain has TRBV5-1 and TRBJ1-4; the D is unclear. CDR3 size: 15 residues. From germline, CDR1 is SGHRS and CDR2 YFSETQ. Trimming removed 6 bases at V and 1 base at J, with 13 bases between. The CDR3 DNA is TGCGCCAGCACCCGGCGGGGATTAACTAATGAAAAACTGTTTTTT. Translated: CASTRRGLTNEKLFF.

V and J are TRBV7-3 and TRBJ2-7; 9 nucleotides agree with TRBD1. This CDR3 comprises 14 residues. CDR1 is SGHTA and CDR2 is FQGTGA in the germline V gene. V was clipped by 5 bases and J by 1 base; unmatched bases: 3. CDR3 sequence reads: CASSPGTGSYEQYF. The CDR3 nucleotides are TGTGCCAGCAGCCCCGGGACAGGGTCCTACGAGCAGTACTTC.

The chain uses TRBV28 and TRBJ2-7; D is unresolved. The CDR3 sequence is 14 residues long. Per the germline V gene, CDR1 is MDHEN and CDR2 is SYDVKM. Trimming pared 3 bases from V and 1 base from J, leaving 10 bases between. CDR3 sequence (DNA): TGTGCCAGCAGTTTGTCTGGGCCTTCCTACGAGCAGTACTTC. Protein: CASSLSGPSYEQYF. The whole variable domain, filled in from reference TRBV28 and TRBJ2-7, reads DVKVTQSSRYLVKRTGEKVFLECVQDMDHENMFWYRQDPGLGLRLIYFSYDVKMKEKGDIPEGYSVSREKKERFSLILESASTNQTSMYLCASSLSGPSYEQYFGPGTRLTVT.

V is TRBV29-1 and J is TRBJ2-7; 8 positions agree with TRBD1. CDR3 size: 13 residues. Germline V CDR1 and CDR2: SQVTM, ANQGSEA. With V trimmed by 7 bases and J by 1 base, 6 bases remained unmatched. The CDR3 spells CSAGTGDSYEQYF. DNA for the CDR3: TGCAGCGCAGGGACAGGAGATTCCTACGAGCAGTACTTC.